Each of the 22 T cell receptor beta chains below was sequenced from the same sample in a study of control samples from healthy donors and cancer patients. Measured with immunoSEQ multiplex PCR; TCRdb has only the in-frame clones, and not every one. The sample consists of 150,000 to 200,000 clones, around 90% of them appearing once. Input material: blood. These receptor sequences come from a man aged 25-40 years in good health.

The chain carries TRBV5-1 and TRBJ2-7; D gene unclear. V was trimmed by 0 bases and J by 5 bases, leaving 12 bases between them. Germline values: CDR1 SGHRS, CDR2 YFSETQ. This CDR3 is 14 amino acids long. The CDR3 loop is CASSLDSRHDEQYF. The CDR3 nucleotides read TGCGCCAGCAGCTTGGACTCCCGGCATGACGAGCAGTACTTC. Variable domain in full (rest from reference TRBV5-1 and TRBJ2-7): KAGVTQTPRYLIKTRGQQVTLSCSPISGHRSVSWYQQTPGQGLQFLFEYFSETQRNKGNFPGRFSGRQFSNSRSEMNVSTLELGDSALYLCASSLDSRHDEQYFGPGTRLTVT.

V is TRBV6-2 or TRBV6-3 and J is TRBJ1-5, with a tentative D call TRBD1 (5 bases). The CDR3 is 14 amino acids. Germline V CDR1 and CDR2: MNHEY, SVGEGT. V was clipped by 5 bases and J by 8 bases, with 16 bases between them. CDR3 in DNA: TGTGCCAGCAGTAGTCCGGGACTGGGGGAGCCCCAGCATTTT. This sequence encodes CASSSPGLGEPQHF.

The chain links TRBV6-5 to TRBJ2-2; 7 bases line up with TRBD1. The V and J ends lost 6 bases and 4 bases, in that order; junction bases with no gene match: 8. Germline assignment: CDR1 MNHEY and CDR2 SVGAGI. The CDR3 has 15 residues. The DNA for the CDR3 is TGTGCCAGCAGCCTTGACAGGGCCGGCACCGGGGAGCTGTTTTTT. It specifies CASSLDRAGTGELFF.

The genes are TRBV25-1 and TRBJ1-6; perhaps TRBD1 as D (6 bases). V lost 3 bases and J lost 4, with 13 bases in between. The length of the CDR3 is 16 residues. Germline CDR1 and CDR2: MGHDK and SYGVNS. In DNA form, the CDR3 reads TGTGCCAGCAGTGAGCCCGGACAGTCATATAATTCACCCCTCCACTTT. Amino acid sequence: CASSEPGQSYNSPLHF.

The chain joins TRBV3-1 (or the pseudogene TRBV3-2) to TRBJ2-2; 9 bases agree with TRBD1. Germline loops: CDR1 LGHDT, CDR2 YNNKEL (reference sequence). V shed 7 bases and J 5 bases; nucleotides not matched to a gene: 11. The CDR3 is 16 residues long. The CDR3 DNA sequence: TGTGCCAGCAAGGACTCCGGGACAGGGTGGACCGGGGAGCTGTTTTTT. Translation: CASKDSGTGWTGELFF.

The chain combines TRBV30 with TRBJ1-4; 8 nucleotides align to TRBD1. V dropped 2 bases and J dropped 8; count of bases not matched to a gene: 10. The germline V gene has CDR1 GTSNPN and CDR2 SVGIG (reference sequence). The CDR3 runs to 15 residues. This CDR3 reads CAWSLTQGGWEKLFF. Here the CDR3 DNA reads TGTGCCTGGAGTCTCACACAGGGGGGCTGGGAAAAACTGTTTTTT.

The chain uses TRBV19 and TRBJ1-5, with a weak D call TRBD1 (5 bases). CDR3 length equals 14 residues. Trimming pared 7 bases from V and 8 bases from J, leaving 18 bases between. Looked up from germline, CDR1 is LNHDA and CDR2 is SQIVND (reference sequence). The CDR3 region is CASTMGPGMKPQHF. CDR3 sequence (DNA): TGTGCCAGTACGATGGGACCGGGAATGAAGCCCCAGCATTTT.

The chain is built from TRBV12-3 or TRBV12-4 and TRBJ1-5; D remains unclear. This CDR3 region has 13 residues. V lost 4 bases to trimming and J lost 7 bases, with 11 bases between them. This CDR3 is CASSSAIEQPQHF. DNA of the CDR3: TGTGCCAGCAGTTCCGCCATTGAACAGCCCCAGCATTTT.

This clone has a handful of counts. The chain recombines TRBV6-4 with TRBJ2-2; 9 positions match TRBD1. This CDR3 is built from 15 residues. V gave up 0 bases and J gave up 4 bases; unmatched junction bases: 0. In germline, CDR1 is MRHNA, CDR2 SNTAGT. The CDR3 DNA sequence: TGTGCCAGCAGTGACTCACAGGGGGCCACCGGGGAGCTGTTTTTT. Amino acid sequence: CASSDSQGATGELFF.

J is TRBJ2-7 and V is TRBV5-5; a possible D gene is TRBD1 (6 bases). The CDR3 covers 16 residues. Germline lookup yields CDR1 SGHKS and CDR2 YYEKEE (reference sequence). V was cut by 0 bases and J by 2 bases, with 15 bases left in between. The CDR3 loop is CASSLDPGQNPYEQYF. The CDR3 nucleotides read TGTGCCAGCAGCTTGGACCCGGGACAAAACCCCTACGAGCAGTACTTC.

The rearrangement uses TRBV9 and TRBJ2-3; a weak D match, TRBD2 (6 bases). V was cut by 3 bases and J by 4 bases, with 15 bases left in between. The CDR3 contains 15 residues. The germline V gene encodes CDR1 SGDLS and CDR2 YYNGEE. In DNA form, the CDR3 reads TGTGCCAGCAGCGGCGGGATATCAGTGTCAGATACGCAGTATTTT. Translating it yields CASSGGISVSDTQYF.

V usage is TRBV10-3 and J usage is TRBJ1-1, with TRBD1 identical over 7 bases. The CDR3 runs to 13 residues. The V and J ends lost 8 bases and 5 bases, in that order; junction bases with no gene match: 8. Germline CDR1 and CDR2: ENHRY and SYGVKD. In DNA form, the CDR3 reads TGTGCCATCCTTGACAGGGTCGGAACTGAAGCTTTCTTT. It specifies CAILDRVGTEAFF.

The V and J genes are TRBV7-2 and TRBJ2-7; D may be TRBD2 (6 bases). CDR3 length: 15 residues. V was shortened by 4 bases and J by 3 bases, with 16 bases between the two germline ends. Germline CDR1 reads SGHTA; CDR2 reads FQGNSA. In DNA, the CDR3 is TGTGCCAGCAGCTCTAGAGAGAGGAGGGACTACGAGCAGTACTTC. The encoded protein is CASSSRERRDYEQYF. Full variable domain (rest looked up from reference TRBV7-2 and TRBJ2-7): GAGVSQSPSNKVTEKGKDVELRCDPISGHTALYWYRQSLGQGLEFLIYFQGNSAPDKSGLPSDRFSAERTGGSVSTLTIQRTQQEDSAVYLCASSSRERRDYEQYFGPGTRLTVT.

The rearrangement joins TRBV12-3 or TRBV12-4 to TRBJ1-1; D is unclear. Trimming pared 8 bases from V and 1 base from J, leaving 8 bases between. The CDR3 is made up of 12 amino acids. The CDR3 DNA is TGTGCCAGCCAAGTAGGGAACACTGAAGCTTTCTTT. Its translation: CASQVGNTEAFF.

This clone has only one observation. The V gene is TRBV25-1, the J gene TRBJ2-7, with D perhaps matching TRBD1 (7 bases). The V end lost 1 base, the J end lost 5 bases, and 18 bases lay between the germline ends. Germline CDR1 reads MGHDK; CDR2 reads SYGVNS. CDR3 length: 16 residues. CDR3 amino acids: CASSESLRQGGDEQYF. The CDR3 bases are TGTGCCAGCAGTGAATCTCTTAGACAGGGCGGGGACGAGCAGTACTTC.

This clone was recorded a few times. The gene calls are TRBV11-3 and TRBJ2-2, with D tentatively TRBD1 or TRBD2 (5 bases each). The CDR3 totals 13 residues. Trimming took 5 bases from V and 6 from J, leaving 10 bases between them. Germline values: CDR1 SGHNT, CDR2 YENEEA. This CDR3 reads CASSIRDPGELFF. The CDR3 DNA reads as TGTGCCAGCAGCATAAGGGACCCCGGGGAGCTGTTTTTT.

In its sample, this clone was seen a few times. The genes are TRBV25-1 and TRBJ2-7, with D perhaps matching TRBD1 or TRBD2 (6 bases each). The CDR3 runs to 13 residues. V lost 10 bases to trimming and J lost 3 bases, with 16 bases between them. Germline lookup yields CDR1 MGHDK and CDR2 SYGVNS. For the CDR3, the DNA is TGTGCCACCCAGGGGACTTGGAGCTACGAGCAGTACTTC. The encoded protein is CATQGTWSYEQYF.

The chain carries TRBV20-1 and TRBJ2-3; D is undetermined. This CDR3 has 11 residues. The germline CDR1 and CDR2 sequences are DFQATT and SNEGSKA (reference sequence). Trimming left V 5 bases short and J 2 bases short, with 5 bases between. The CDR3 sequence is CSAVTTDTQYF. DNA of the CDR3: TGCAGTGCTGTAACCACAGATACGCAGTATTTT.

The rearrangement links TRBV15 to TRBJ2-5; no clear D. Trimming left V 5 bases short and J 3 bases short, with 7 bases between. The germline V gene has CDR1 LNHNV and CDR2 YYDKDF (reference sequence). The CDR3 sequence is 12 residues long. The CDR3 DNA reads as TGTGCCACCAGCTTACGAGAAGAGACCCAGTACTTC. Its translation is CATSLREETQYF. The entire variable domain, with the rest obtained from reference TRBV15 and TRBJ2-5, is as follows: DAMVIQNPRYQVTQFGKPVTLSCSQTLNHNVMYWYQQKSSQAPKLLFHYYDKDFNNEADTPDNFQSRRPNTSFCFLDIRSPGLGDTAMYLCATSLREETQYFGPGTRLLVL.

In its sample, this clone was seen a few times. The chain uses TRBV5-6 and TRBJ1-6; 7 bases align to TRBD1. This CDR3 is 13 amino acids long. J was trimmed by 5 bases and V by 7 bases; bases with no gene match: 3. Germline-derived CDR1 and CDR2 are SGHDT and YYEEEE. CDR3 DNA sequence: TGTGCCAGCCGAGGACAGGATAATTCACCCCTCCACTTT. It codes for CASRGQDNSPLHF.

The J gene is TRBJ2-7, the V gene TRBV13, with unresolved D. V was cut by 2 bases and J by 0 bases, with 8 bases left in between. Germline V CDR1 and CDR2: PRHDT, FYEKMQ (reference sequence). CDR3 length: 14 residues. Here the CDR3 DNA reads TGTGCCAGCAGCTTAAAATCCAGCTCCTACGAGCAGTACTTC. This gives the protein CASSLKSSSYEQYF.

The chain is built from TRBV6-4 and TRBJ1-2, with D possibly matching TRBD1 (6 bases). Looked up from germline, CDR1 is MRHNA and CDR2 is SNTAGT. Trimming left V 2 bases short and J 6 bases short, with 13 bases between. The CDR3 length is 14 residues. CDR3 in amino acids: CASSDDGTRNGYTF. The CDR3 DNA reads TGTGCCAGCAGTGACGACGGGACAAGGAATGGCTACACCTTC.